This TCR beta chain was captured by sequencing in a study of cytotoxic CD8 clonotypes in ibrutinib-treated CLL. The method was immunoSEQ multiplex PCR; TCRdb's version includes in-frame clones alone and lacks a portion of them. The sample includes some 200,000 clones, 55% to 85% of them seen just once. The germline V gene has CDR1 MDHEN and CDR2 SYDVKM. This CDR3 contains 15 residues. V lost 5 bases and J lost 2; bases outside the gene matches: 3. The clonotype was recovered from a human donor with chronic lymphocytic leukemia. Source: PBMCs, taken after 24 months of ibrutinib treatment. The V gene is TRBV28, the J gene TRBJ2-1, with 10 bases fitting TRBD2. This chain's CDR3 is CASSSSGRPYNEQFF. The CDR3 DNA is TGTGCCAGCAGTAGTAGCGGGAGGCCCTACAATGAGCAGTTCTTC.